A single T cell receptor beta chain is shown here with its context. The data stem from a study of identical twins. TCRdb redid the calling of the 5' RACE reads with MiXCR, one entry per CDR3 protein. The sample yields approximately 240,000 distinct CDR3 sequences, around 15% seen once. The CDR3 runs to 14 residues. V dropped 2 bases and J dropped 2 bases, with 12 bases sitting between them. Per the germline V gene, CDR1 is DFQATT and CDR2 is SNEGSKA (reference sequence). The receptor's source is a young woman in good health. The sequencing input was memory (CD45RO+) T cells sorted from blood. The chain combines TRBV20-1 with TRBJ2-5; possible D gene TRBD1, 5 bases. The CDR3 loop reads CSARPGYEQETQYF. The CDR3, as DNA: TGCAGTGCTAGACCAGGGTACGAACAAGAGACCCAGTACTTC.